Listed below are T cell receptor beta chains from one sample, sequenced in a study of blood T cell repertoires in COVID-19. Assay: immunoSEQ multiplex PCR; the TCRdb copy retains only in-frame clones and omits some. Here the sample spans tens of thousands of clones, approximately 87% being singletons. The sequencing sample was made of peripheral blood. The origin of the receptors is an elderly man in a cohort sampled during active COVID-19. Each CDR3 is given without its conserved first and last residue. Fields, in order: V gene, CDR3 protein.

TRBV2 | ASRTGLQNEQY
TRBV5-1 | ASSLLGRGSVAETQY
TRBV2 | ASRAGSNTEAF
TRBV23-1 | ASSRPAGRGNQPQH
TRBV2 | ASNKERPSYNEQF
TRBV6-5 | ASSYASGGAREQF
TRBV24-1 | ATSSGQTGEKLF
TRBV6-6 | ASTTGQGAYEQY
TRBV20-1 | SASRGGSEKLF
TRBV29-1 | SAFTGTGNNEQF
TRBV3-1/TRBV3-2 | ASSPTWRVGGSGANVLT
TRBV6-6 | ASSPYRVGNTEAF
TRBV6-2/TRBV6-3 | ASSYSRQGNYGYT
TRBV27 | ASSFQGSRGYT
TRBV7-3 | ASSLGTNNSPLH
TRBV5-1 | ASSLANGVGYT
TRBV3-1/TRBV3-2 | ASSQGAEETQY
TRBV2 | ASSELGGATNEKLF
TRBV29-1 | SVWATGEKSYGYT
TRBV5-1 | ASSLYSTGDYGYT
TRBV7-8 | ASSLGGTGAYEQY
TRBV13 | ASSLDRDSNQETQY
TRBV3-1/TRBV3-2 | ASSHERDPHTGELF
TRBV2 | ASSGRDGGGETQY
TRBV18 | ASSPVGQGSPLH
TRBV2 | ASSEDGGFGQKLF
TRBV9 | ASSVGVKRSLNYGYT
TRBV9 | ASSPQVGPSDYGYT
TRBV5-1 | ASTREADYYNEQF
TRBV3-1/TRBV3-2 | ASRQKGQGATRTGELF
TRBV2 | ASSEQGVQINYGYT
TRBV4-1 | ASSRQGSPYEQY
TRBV5-1 | ASSLYSPDTEAF
TRBV14 | ASSQDVGTIPETQY
TRBV29-1 | SVIGARGEQY
TRBV4-1 | ASSQDRGDRGGSKNIQY
TRBV9 | ASSVPGGEAF
TRBV7-2 | ASRPRTSGGHNEQF
TRBV11-3 | ASSISGGAAEQF
TRBV5-1 | ASSPQGNYGYT
TRBV7-2 | ASSFSGTQNQPQH
TRBV11-3 | ASSPGQGARNEQF
TRBV5-1 | ASSPGQGGNTIY
TRBV19 | ASSLRQDLTDTQY
TRBV28 | ASSLWDSTSNEQF
TRBV10-3 | AITSGGTGDTEAF
TRBV7-3 | ASSLGTGGPGELF
TRBV27 | ASRGTDYGYT
TRBV6-6 | ASSGTGGNNEQF
TRBV5-1 | ASHIEGANYNEQF
TRBV27 | ASSLRVGGWYNEQF
TRBV11-2 | ASSPRLVYNEQF
TRBV7-2 | ASSFGGGLGIQY
TRBV9 | ASSVGYGYGYT
TRBV15 | ATSRGYSTGNTEAF